This T cell receptor beta chain was obtained from a study of metastatic and nonmetastatic thyroid tumors. The ends were cut back, 0 bases at V and 12 bases at J, with 8 bases in the middle. This CDR3 is 11 amino acids long. Germline CDR1 and CDR2: MNHNS and SASEGT. This clone turned up a few times. Its antigen is unidentified. Each patient went into thyroid surgery without having received any treatment. As handled by the study authors: The authors used CDR3 differences across clinicopathological groups to build a distant-metastasis classifier for papillary thyroid cancer. TCRdb re-clonotyped the PCR reads via MiXCR. TCRdb, rather than the study authors, made the V and J calls. The data contain roughly 5,100 clones, more than 35% of them singletons. General study points: It was reportedly found that TCR beta diversity was significantly higher in malignant thyroid tumors than in benign nodules, a difference seen in both blood and tumor samples.

The sequence was collected from a female donor with papillary thyroid cancer or a benign thyroid nodule (not recorded which). Some clones in this sample may be carry-over from other donors' samples. The rearrangement uses TRBV6-1 and TRBJ1-1; possibly TRBD1 for D (5 bases). The sample taken for sequencing was adjacent normal tissue. The CDR3 DNA follows: TGTGCCAGCAGTGAAGCGCGGGGGTCTTTCTTT. It codes for CASSEARGSFF.